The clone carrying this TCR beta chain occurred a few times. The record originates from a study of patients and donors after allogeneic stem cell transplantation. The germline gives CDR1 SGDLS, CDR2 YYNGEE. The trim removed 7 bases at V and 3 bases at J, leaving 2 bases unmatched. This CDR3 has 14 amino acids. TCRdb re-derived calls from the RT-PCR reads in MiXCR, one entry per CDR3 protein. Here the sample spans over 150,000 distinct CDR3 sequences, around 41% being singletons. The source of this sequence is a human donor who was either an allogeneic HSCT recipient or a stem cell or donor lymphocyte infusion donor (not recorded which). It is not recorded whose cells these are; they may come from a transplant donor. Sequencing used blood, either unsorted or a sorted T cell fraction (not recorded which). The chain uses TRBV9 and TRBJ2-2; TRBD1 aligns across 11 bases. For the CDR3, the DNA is TGTGCCAGCGGGGACAGGGGGGACACCGGGGAGCTGTTTTTT. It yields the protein CASGDRGDTGELFF.